This entry lists 24 T cell receptor beta chains sequenced from one sample in a study of blood T cell repertoires in COVID-19. Assay: immunoSEQ multiplex PCR; the TCRdb copy retains only in-frame clones and omits some. The table has about 210,000 clones, 75% to 90% seen once. Sequenced: peripheral blood. All receptors come from a woman aged 40-49 years with acute or convalescent COVID-19.

The chain uses TRBV24-1 and TRBJ2-6; D possibly corresponds to TRBD1 (6 bases). The CDR3 covers 16 residues. Deletions cut 9 bases from V and 0 bases from J, with 14 bases between. Per the germline V gene, CDR1 is KGHDR and CDR2 is SFDVKD. In DNA form, the CDR3 reads TGTGCCACCCAGGGGACACTACCCTCTGGGGCCAACGTCCTGACTTTC. It specifies CATQGTLPSGANVLTF.

The V call is TRBV6-1, the J call TRBJ1-2; 10 bases agree with TRBD1. Germline CDR1 is MNHNS and CDR2 is SASEGT. The CDR3 consists of 16 residues. Trimming removed 4 bases from V and 5 bases from J; junction bases left unmatched: 10. The CDR3 spells CASSVPGQGRRYGYTF. The DNA of the CDR3 is TGTGCCAGCAGTGTTCCGGGACAGGGGCGGAGGTATGGCTACACCTTC.

The CDR3 coding sequence is TGTGCCAGCAGGAGGGGGACAGGGGTTCCTCAGCCCCAGCATTTT. Residues: CASRRGTGVPQPQHF. The rearrangement uses TRBV6-5 and TRBJ1-5; 10 positions agree with TRBD1. The junction had 8 bases not matched to a gene; V was cut back by 6 bases and J by 6 bases. CDR1 and CDR2 from the germline V gene are MNHEY and SVGAGI. CDR3 length: 15 residues.

Only a few counts were recorded for this clone. V usage is TRBV28 and J usage is TRBJ1-2, with 7 positions matching TRBD1. V trimming: 6 bases; J trimming: 1 base; junction bases outside the gene matches: 11. Germline-derived CDR1 and CDR2 are MDHEN and SYDVKM. The CDR3 has 16 residues. The DNA of the CDR3 is TGTGCCAGCAGACCTGGGACAGCCGAGTATAACTATGGCTACACCTTC. Its protein product is CASRPGTAEYNYGYTF.

V gene TRBV4-2 combines with J gene TRBJ1-5; D not certain. The V and J ends lost 1 base and 5 bases respectively, with 18 bases between them. The germline CDR1 and CDR2 sequences are LGHNA and YNFKEQ. The CDR3 spans 17 residues. This CDR3 reads CASSQATTTGRYQPQHF. The CDR3 bases are TGTGCCAGCAGCCAAGCCACGACCACGGGGAGGTATCAGCCCCAGCATTTT.

V usage is TRBV19 and J usage is TRBJ1-1; D perhaps matches TRBD1 (6 bases). Germline CDR1 and CDR2: LNHDA and SQIVND (reference sequence). The ends were cut back, 0 bases at V and 6 bases at J, with 8 bases in the middle. The CDR3 runs 13 residues. CDR3 nucleotides: TGTGCCAGTAGTATAGACAGGGGCTCTGAAGCTTTCTTT. Translated, it gives CASSIDRGSEAFF.

The rearrangement joins TRBV19 to TRBJ2-2; 9 positions match TRBD1. Germline trimming cut 5 bases from V and 7 bases from J; bases unmatched to any gene: 14. CDR1 and CDR2 (germline): LNHDA, SQIVND (reference sequence). This CDR3 contains 17 residues. As DNA, the CDR3 is TGTGCCAGTAGTCATATTACCGGGACAGGGCATAACGGGGAGCTGTTTTTT. Amino acids: CASSHITGTGHNGELFF. The full variable domain, rest sourced from reference TRBV19 and TRBJ2-2, is DGGITQSPKYLFRKEGQNVTLSCEQNLNHDAMYWYRQDPGQGLRLIYYSQIVNDFQKGDIAEGYSVSREKKESFPLTVTSAQKNPTAFYLCASSHITGTGHNGELFFGEGSRLTVL.

The chain combines TRBV7-7 with TRBJ2-1; 10 nucleotides line up with TRBD2. Germline trimming cut 2 bases from V and 15 bases from J; bases unmatched to any gene: 10. CDR3 length: 14 amino acids. From germline, CDR1 is SSHAT and CDR2 FNYEAQ (reference sequence). This CDR3 reads CASSLSPVASGGFF. CDR3 in DNA: TGTGCCAGCAGCTTAAGCCCGGTGGCTAGCGGGGGGTTCTTC.

The V call is TRBV24-1, the J call TRBJ1-3; TRBD1 matches 8 bases. CDR1 is KGHDR and CDR2 is SFDVKD in the germline V gene. The CDR3 spans 17 residues. V was pared by 4 bases and J by 0 bases, with 7 bases of the junction left unmatched. The CDR3 DNA follows: TGTGCCACCAGTGACCGATGGACAGGGAGCTCTGGAAACACCATATATTTT. Its translation is CATSDRWTGSSGNTIYF.

The chain joins TRBV18 to TRBJ2-1, with TRBD2 matching over 12 bases. The junction had 3 bases not matched to a gene; V was cut back by 3 bases and J by 6 bases. Germline lookup yields CDR1 KGHSH and CDR2 LQKENI. CDR3 length equals 15 residues. CDR3 protein: CASSPGLAGTNEQFF. The CDR3 coding sequence is TGTGCCAGCTCACCCGGACTAGCGGGGACCAATGAGCAGTTCTTC.

In this sample, this clone turned up a few times. The chain employs TRBV5-8 and TRBJ1-1; 9 nucleotides agree with TRBD1. J lost 7 bases, V lost 4 bases, and 11 bases had no gene match. This CDR3 contains 15 residues. Germline CDR1 SGHTS, CDR2 YDEGEE. The CDR3: CASSIITGGRGEAFF. CDR3 DNA: TGTGCCAGCAGCATCATTACAGGGGGCAGGGGTGAAGCTTTCTTT.

The chain recombines TRBV6-1 with TRBJ1-1; no reliable D call. The CDR3 has 15 amino acids. The germline CDR1 and CDR2 sequences are MNHNS and SASEGT. Deletions cut 1 base from V and 1 base from J, with 10 bases between. The CDR3 reads CASSEVVFSNTEAFF. The CDR3 region has the DNA TGTGCCAGCAGTGAAGTAGTGTTCTCGAACACTGAAGCTTTCTTT.

The V call is TRBV14, the J call TRBJ1-1; 7 nucleotides agree with TRBD1. Germline V gene lookup returns CDR1 SGHDN and CDR2 FVKESK. Trimming at V came to 4 bases and at J to 5 bases, leaving 7 bases not matched to a gene. The CDR3 is 14 amino acids. The CDR3 loop is CASSPSTGSTEAFF. The CDR3 region has the DNA TGTGCCAGCAGCCCCTCGACAGGGAGTACTGAAGCTTTCTTT.

The rearrangement joins TRBV7-9 to TRBJ1-5; D remains ambiguous. Germline CDR1 reads SEHNR; CDR2 reads FQNEAQ (reference sequence). V shed 3 bases and J shed 6 bases, with 18 bases lying between them. CDR3 length equals 16 residues. This chain's CDR3 is CASSLGGHGSIQPQHF. The CDR3 nucleotides are TGTGCCAGCAGCTTGGGAGGGCATGGGTCGATTCAGCCCCAGCATTTT.

The DNA for the CDR3 is TGTGCCAGCTCACCACCGGGACTAGCGGGGGAGAATGAGCAGTTCTTC. Translated, it gives CASSPPGLAGENEQFF. The chain is built from TRBV18 and TRBJ2-1, with 14 bases fitting TRBD2. The junction had 2 bases not matched to a gene; V was cut back by 0 bases and J by 7 bases. Germline values: CDR1 KGHSH, CDR2 LQKENI. The CDR3 loop spans 16 amino acids.

The chain couples TRBV24-1 to TRBJ1-5; weak D call: TRBD1 (5 bases). This CDR3 has 13 residues. Per the germline V gene, CDR1 is KGHDR and CDR2 is SFDVKD. V was clipped by 9 bases and J by 3 bases, with 11 bases between them. DNA for the CDR3: TGTGCCACCCAAGACAGCCTCAATCAGCCCCAGCATTTT. This translates into CATQDSLNQPQHF.

This chain uses TRBV5-4 with TRBJ2-3; 7 positions match TRBD2. J was trimmed by 5 bases and V by 4 bases; bases with no gene match: 10. Germline CDR1 is SGHNT and CDR2 is YYREEE (reference sequence). The length of the CDR3 is 15 residues. CDR3 sequence (DNA): TGTGCCAGCAGCCCCGGGTCTAGCGGTGGAGATACGCAGTATTTT. This encodes CASSPGSSGGDTQYF.

This rearrangement joins TRBV7-2 to TRBJ2-1, with D possibly being TRBD2 (5 bases). V was pared by 1 base and J by 10 bases, with 11 bases between. The CDR3 spans 13 residues. CDR1 and CDR2 from the germline V gene are SGHTA and FQGNSA. CDR3 sequence reads: CASSLVRGNEQFF. For the CDR3, the DNA is TGTGCCAGCAGCTTAGTTCGAGGGAACGAGCAGTTCTTC.

The gene calls are TRBV5-4 and TRBJ2-2, with 8 bases lining up with TRBD1. The CDR3 loop spans 18 amino acids. J was trimmed by 1 base and V by 0 bases; bases with no gene match: 8. The V gene's germline CDR1 is SGHNT and CDR2 YYREEE (reference sequence). As DNA, the CDR3 is TGTGCCAGCAGCTTGGGGCCCCCCGGACAGGGGAACACCGGGGAGCTGTTTTTT. Encoded protein: CASSLGPPGQGNTGELFF.

This chain joins TRBV28 and TRBJ1-4; 7 bases are shared with TRBD1. Germline V gene lookup returns CDR1 MDHEN and CDR2 SYDVKM. The CDR3 runs to 14 residues. V lost 5 bases to trimming and J lost 8 bases; unmatched junction nucleotides: 8. CDR3 protein: CASSARQGDEKLFF. The CDR3 nucleotides read TGTGCCAGCAGTGCCCGACAGGGAGACGAAAAACTGTTTTTT.

This rearrangement joins TRBV19 to TRBJ2-3; possible D gene TRBD1, 5 bases. The germline V gene encodes CDR1 LNHDA and CDR2 SQIVND (reference sequence). Trimming took 8 bases from V and 6 from J, leaving 18 bases between them. The CDR3 runs to 14 residues. The CDR3 loop reads CASAAAGIRDTQYF. CDR3 DNA: TGTGCCAGTGCCGCCGCAGGGATTCGGGATACGCAGTATTTT. Supplemented by reference TRBV19 and TRBJ2-3, the full variable domain reads DGGITQSPKYLFRKEGQNVTLSCEQNLNHDAMYWYRQDPGQGLRLIYYSQIVNDFQKGDIAEGYSVSREKKESFPLTVTSAQKNPTAFYLCASAAAGIRDTQYFGPGTRLTVL.

V and J are TRBV5-5 and TRBJ1-4; a possible D gene is TRBD1 (5 bases). The CDR3 runs 15 residues. V lost 0 bases and J lost 8, with 14 bases in between. CDR1 is SGHKS, CDR2 YYEKEE, per germline (reference sequence). The CDR3 region is CASSLAQVLGEKLFF. In DNA, the CDR3 is TGTGCCAGCAGCTTGGCACAGGTCCTCGGGGAAAAACTGTTTTTT.

The rearrangement uses TRBV5-1 and TRBJ2-3; TRBD2 might be the D (7 bases). V was shortened by 7 bases and J by 4 bases, with 22 bases between the two germline ends. CDR3 length: 16 amino acids. Germline CDR1 reads SGHRS; CDR2 reads YFSETQ. The chain's CDR3 is CASSTTPGGVADTQYF. CDR3 in DNA: TGCGCCAGCTCGACGACCCCGGGGGGCGTCGCAGATACGCAGTATTTT. The full variable domain, with the rest looked up from reference TRBV5-1 and TRBJ2-3, is KAGVTQTPRYLIKTRGQQVTLSCSPISGHRSVSWYQQTPGQGLQFLFEYFSETQRNKGNFPGRFSGRQFSNSRSEMNVSTLELGDSALYLCASSTTPGGVADTQYFGPGTRLTVL.

The chain uses TRBV5-1 and TRBJ2-2; D gene uncertain. V dropped 0 bases and J dropped 3 bases, with 12 bases sitting between them. Germline loops: CDR1 SGHRS, CDR2 YFSETQ. This CDR3 comprises 16 residues. CDR3 DNA sequence: TGCGCCAGCAGCTTGGCCGATTTTACAGACACCGGGGAGCTGTTTTTT. Amino acid sequence: CASSLADFTDTGELFF.